The rows below give T cell receptor beta chains drawn from one sample of a study of CD8 T cells in Susac syndrome. TCRdb used MiXCR to reprocess the immunoSEQ multiplex PCR reads, holding one entry per CDR3 protein. The sample has more than 150,000 distinct CDR3 sequences, just under 95% seen once; the top ten hold about 0.21%. The sequenced sample was CD8+ T cells from PBMCs. The receptors derive from a human donor with multiple sclerosis. The CDR3 runs from the conserved cysteine through the conserved F or W. The D gene is left open where the match is weak. Not every row has a clone size; where given, it reads once, few, many or a size class.

CDR3aa | CDR3nt | j_gene | d_gene | abundance | v_gene
CASSEADLSNQPQHF | TGTGCCAGCAGTGAAGCAGACCTTAGCAATCAGCCCCAGCATTTT | TRBJ1-5 | - | - | TRBV2
CASSASQGPTEAFF | TGTGCCAGCAGCGCCTCACAGGGGCCCACTGAAGCTTTCTTT | TRBJ1-1 | TRBD1 | - | TRBV9
CASSVDSQLHYGYTF | TGTGCCAGCAGCGTAGATAGCCAACTCCACTATGGCTACACCTTC | TRBJ1-2 | - | - | TRBV9
CASRLNNEQFF | TGTGCCAGCAGGTTGAACAACGAGCAGTTCTTC | TRBJ2-1 | - | - | TRBV12-3/TRBV12-4
CASSEVSAGAKNIQYF | TGTGCCAGCAGTGAAGTTTCTGCGGGAGCCAAAAACATTCAGTACTTC | TRBJ2-4 | - | - | TRBV6-1
CASSVNTDRQETQYF | TGTGCCAGCAGTGTTAATACGGACAGACAAGAGACCCAGTACTTC | TRBJ2-5 | - | - | TRBV2
CASSEGTGGYTF | TGTGCCAGCAGCGAAGGGACGGGTGGCTACACCTTC | TRBJ1-2 | - | - | TRBV5-6
CRARGSSYNEQFF | TGCAGGGCCAGGGGAAGCTCCTACAATGAGCAGTTCTTC | TRBJ2-1 | - | - | TRBV20-1
CASSPDWWEETQYF | TGTGCCAGCAGCCCTGATTGGTGGGAAGAGACCCAGTACTTC | TRBJ2-5 | - | - | TRBV3-1
CASSQGGGSTDTQYF | TGTGCCAGCAGCCAAGGCGGGGGCAGCACAGATACGCAGTATTTT | TRBJ2-3 | - | - | TRBV14
CASSEAFALAGDNEQFF | TGTGCCAGCAGTGAAGCGTTCGCCCTAGCGGGGGACAATGAGCAGTTCTTC | TRBJ2-1 | TRBD2 | - | TRBV2
CSVTDSYSGNTIYF | TGCAGCGTTACCGACAGCTACTCTGGAAACACCATATATTTT | TRBJ1-3 | - | - | TRBV29-1
CASSSDRGQPQHF | TGTGCCAGCAGCTCTGATAGAGGTCAGCCCCAGCATTTT | TRBJ1-5 | - | few | TRBV5-6
CASSLGVQAGGNQPQHF | TGTGCCAGCAGTTTGGGGGTACAGGCTGGAGGCAATCAGCCCCAGCATTTT | TRBJ1-5 | - | - | TRBV27
CASSYDRAYNEQFF | TGCGCCAGCAGCTATGACAGGGCCTACAATGAGCAGTTCTTC | TRBJ2-1 | TRBD1 | - | TRBV5-1
CASSRNTGFYLNEQFF | TGTGCCAGCAGCCGGAATACCGGATTCTATCTGAATGAGCAGTTCTTC | TRBJ2-1 | - | - | TRBV11-2
CASSIIWGEEQFF | TGTGCCAGTAGTATCATCTGGGGAGAAGAGCAGTTCTTC | TRBJ2-1 | - | - | TRBV19
CASSLTGNEQFF | TGTGCCAGCAGCCTTACCGGGAATGAGCAGTTCTTC | TRBJ2-1 | - | - | TRBV6-2/TRBV6-3
CASSLYSYEQYF | TGTGCCAGCAGTCTTTACTCCTACGAGCAGTACTTC | TRBJ2-7 | - | - | TRBV3-1
CASSFAAPGGSWADTQYF | TGTGCCAGCAGCTTTGCGGCCCCAGGGGGTTCGTGGGCAGATACGCAGTATTTT | TRBJ2-3 | TRBD1 | - | TRBV7-9
CAALLTAYEQYF | TGTGCCGCGCTGCTGACAGCCTACGAGCAGTACTTC | TRBJ2-7 | - | - | TRBV6-1
CASSLSAAGEQYF | TGTGCCAGCAGTTTATCAGCCGCAGGGGAGCAGTACTTC | TRBJ2-7 | - | - | TRBV27
CASSAAYEGSYEQYF | TGTGCCAGTTCGGCAGCCTACGAGGGTTCCTACGAGCAGTACTTC | TRBJ2-7 | - | - | TRBV19
CSGGRVGAEAFF | TGCAGCGGAGGTAGGGTAGGGGCTGAAGCTTTCTTT | TRBJ1-1 | - | - | TRBV29-1
CASSPGGGKGAKNIQYF | TGTGCCAGCAGCCCTGGGGGGGGCAAGGGAGCCAAAAACATTCAGTACTTC | TRBJ2-4 | - | - | TRBV9